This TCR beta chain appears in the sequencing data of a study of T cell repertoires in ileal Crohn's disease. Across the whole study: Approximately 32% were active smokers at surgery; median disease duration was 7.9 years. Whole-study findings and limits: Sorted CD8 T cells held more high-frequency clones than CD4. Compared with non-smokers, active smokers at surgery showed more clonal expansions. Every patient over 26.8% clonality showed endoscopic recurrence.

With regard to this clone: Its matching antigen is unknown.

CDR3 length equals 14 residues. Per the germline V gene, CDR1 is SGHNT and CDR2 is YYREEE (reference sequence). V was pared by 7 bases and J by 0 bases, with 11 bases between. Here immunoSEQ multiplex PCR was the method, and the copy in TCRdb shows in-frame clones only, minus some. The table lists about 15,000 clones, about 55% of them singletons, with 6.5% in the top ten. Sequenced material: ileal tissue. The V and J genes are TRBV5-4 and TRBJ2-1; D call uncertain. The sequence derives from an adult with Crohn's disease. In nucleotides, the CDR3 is TGTGCCAGCGGTTTTTCCGGCTCCTACAATGAGCAGTTCTTC. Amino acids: CASGFSGSYNEQFF.